Below, 13 T cell receptor beta chains from the same sample are listed, as sequenced in a study of T cells expressing NK-cell markers. TCRdb reanalyzed the 5' RACE reads, giving one entry per CDR3 protein sequence and no DNA. The listing contains roughly 350,000 distinct CDR3 sequences. Sequenced sample: blood T cells: a sorted CD56 or NKG2C T cell subset, CD4+ or CD8+ T cells, or bulk PBMC T cells (not recorded which). The receptor source for this set is a man between 18 and 69 years old in good health.

The chain recombines TRBV7-6 with TRBJ2-1; without DNA, the TCRdb call of TRBD2 cannot be checked. Germline V gene sequence: CDR1 SGHVS, CDR2 FNYEAQ. The CDR3 has 16 amino acids. This chain's CDR3 is CASSSRTSRSYNEQFF.

This chain uses TRBV12-3 or TRBV12-4 with TRBJ2-7; without DNA, the TCRdb call of TRBD2 cannot be checked. CDR3 length: 15 amino acids. This chain's CDR3 is CASSLTRGIAYEQYF.

The CDR3 loop reads CASSSPGLAYTGELFF. V usage is TRBV13 and J usage is TRBJ2-2. CDR1 PRHDT and CDR2 FYEKMQ come from the germline V gene (reference sequence). The CDR3 spans 16 residues. Complete variable domain (other parts from reference TRBV13 and TRBJ2-2): AAGVIQSPRHLIKEKRETATLKCYPIPRHDTVYWYQQGPGQDPQFLISFYEKMQSDKGSIPDRFSAQQFSDYHSELNMSSLELGDSALYFCASSSPGLAYTGELFFGEGSRLTVL.

The gene calls are TRBV6-1 and TRBJ2-7. Germline loops: CDR1 MNHNS, CDR2 SASEGT. The CDR3 is made up of 12 amino acids. CDR3 sequence reads: CASSTQVYEQYF.

The V gene is TRBV7-3, the J gene TRBJ2-5; TCRdb's D gene call, TRBD2, goes unchecked for lack of DNA. Germline CDR1 and CDR2: SGHTA and FQGTGA. This CDR3 is built from 16 residues. CDR3 in amino acids: CASSSGEVAGAETQYF.

V is TRBV28 and J is TRBJ2-7; TCRdb reports TRBD1, a call that lacks DNA to check it against. The length of the CDR3 is 14 residues. Germline CDR1 MDHEN, CDR2 SYDVKM. CDR3 protein: CASSPGGTYYEQYF.

This chain uses TRBV2 with TRBJ2-5; no DNA is available, so the TRBD2 call from TCRdb remains unchecked. Germline V gene sequence: CDR1 SNHLY, CDR2 FYNNEI. The CDR3 extends over 18 amino acids. Here the CDR3 reads CASSEGGTSGGRGETQYF.

The chain couples TRBV19 to TRBJ2-2; with no DNA, the TCRdb D assignment of TRBD1 cannot be verified. Germline V lookup: CDR1 LNHDA, CDR2 SQIVND (reference sequence). This CDR3 has 16 amino acids. CDR3 in amino acids: CASQSSGARTGGELFF.

The gene calls are TRBV6-1 and TRBJ2-7; lacking DNA, the TRBD1 call made by TCRdb goes unchecked. The CDR3 extends over 16 amino acids. Germline loops: CDR1 MNHNS, CDR2 SASEGT. CDR3 protein: CASSPYGQGTSYEQYF.

V usage is TRBV9 and J usage is TRBJ1-2; TCRdb designates TRBD1, a call that cannot be tested without DNA. This CDR3 is 15 amino acids long. Germline V CDR1 and CDR2: SGDLS, YYNGEE. The CDR3 loop is CASSPPPGERYGYTF.

V gene TRBV6-2 or TRBV6-3 combines with J gene TRBJ2-1; as DNA is missing, the TRBD1 call by TCRdb cannot be tested. The CDR3 runs 14 residues. Per the germline V gene, CDR1 is MNHEY and CDR2 is SVGEGT. The CDR3 here is CASSPGQPRNEQFF.

CDR3 region: CASSLKVVGANVLTF. The rearrangement uses TRBV11-1 and TRBJ2-6. The CDR3 length is 15 residues. The germline gives CDR1 SGHAT, CDR2 FQDESV (reference sequence).

The chain uses TRBV20-1 and TRBJ2-2; TCRdb returns TRBD2, unconfirmable since there is no DNA. CDR1 DFQATT and CDR2 SNEGSKA come from the germline V gene (reference sequence). CDR3 length equals 15 residues. CDR3: CSAAPAGTNTGELFF.